This TCR beta chain was found in a study of CD8+ T cells in alopecia areata. On the study more broadly: Treated patients took oral tofacitinib at 5 to 10 mg twice daily. Points from the study as a whole: In lesional scalp, particularly from alopecia totalis/universalis, clonality was higher than in normal scalp.

The CDR3 is 15 residues long. Germline CDR1 LGHNT, CDR2 FRNRAP. The V end lost 1 base, the J end lost 2 bases, and 11 bases lay between the germline ends. Treatment in this sample: oral pan-JAK inhibitor, 5-10 mg twice daily. RNA was extracted and reverse transcribed into cDNA as the sequencing template. The repertoire was sequenced with immunoSEQ multiplex PCR; TCRdb's copy has only in-frame clones and lacks some. This sample has about 140,000 clones, with roughly 50% found just once. Regarding this clone: Its cognate antigen is unknown.

The specimen comprised CD8+ T cells sorted from blood, sampled at week 4, from a patient treated with tofacitinib. This receptor was obtained from a human donor with alopecia areata. The chain employs TRBV12-5 and TRBJ2-5; tentatively, D is TRBD2 (5 bases). The CDR3 spells CASGLALEAQETQYF. The CDR3 nucleotides read TGTGCTAGTGGTTTGGCATTGGAGGCTCAAGAGACCCAGTACTTC.